The entry below gives a single T cell receptor beta chain sequence along with its context. Its cognate antigen has yet to be identified. Per-nucleotide qualities are absent, and no much larger clonotype sits a single base away. Other nucleotide sequences in the sample specify the same CDR3. The CDR3 regions of human TCRbeta chains were subjected to immunosequencing. As for how the authors treated the data: TCRs in the repertoires were matched against a reference library of SARS-CoV-2-specific TCRs that had been generated with the MIRA antigen-specificity platform. Breadth meant the fraction of unique TCRs that were SARS-CoV-2-associated, whereas depth meant the fraction of total T cells that were SARS-CoV-2-associated. Using the MIRA data, each spike-specific TCR was mapped to the spike region that the TCR reacts to and placed in a CD4 or CD8 class. Log10-transformed breadth and depth values were compared by one-way ANOVA with Sidak's multiple comparisons tests. What TCRdb holds here is the immuneACCESS table cut down to in-frame rearrangements. Part of the clones is not present; checked against another copy, under half of the missing clones reflect an unresolved V gene, and the others are unexplained. V and J calls and clone size come straight from that table; D and trimming were deduced from the DNA. The table for this sample lists 130,000 or so clones; 70% to 90% of them were counted only once. In total, the top ten clones hold around 8% of the sample.

The data originate from a study of T cell responses to AZD1222 COVID-19 vaccine (dated by TCRdb to the early 2020s). Notes on the research overall: TCR sequencing covered approximately 230 trial participants: 200 to 220 given two doses of AZD1222 and 26 given two doses of MenACWY control vaccine. Enrollment into the trials was organized by age into subgroups of 18-55, 56-69 and 70-plus years, and those subgroups contained about 150, 27 and 61 TCR-sequenced participants, respectively.

The time point tag for this specimen amounts to: about 28 days (+/-7) after the second vaccine dose. The label giving this sample's treatment or condition can be read as: meningococcal conjugate vaccine given as trial control. Vaccinee samples came from UK trials COV001 and COV002, including a single-blind randomized controlled phase 2/3 trial of AZD1222 (ChAdOx1 nCoV-19) in healthy adults. For TCRbeta chain sequencing, PBMC samples were collected from trial participants at day 0 and at day 28 after the second dose. The germline V gene gives CDR1 as MDHEN and CDR2 as SYDVKM. The CDR3 has 12 amino acids, counting the end cysteine and phenylalanine. The CDR3 DNA has 36 bases and is translated from base 1. Trimming takes 3 bases from V and 4 bases from J, and the germline ends sit 4 bases apart. Broad study findings and their caveats: Most participants were white British and females outnumbered males, and the authors suggested that clonal diversity may have been underestimated. After two AZD1222 doses, both the breadth and the depth of spike-specific TCRs were significantly higher than at day 0 and than in MenACWY recipients. Because no day 14 peak-response samples were available, repertoires were characterized only after the peak T cell response. The 56-69-year group was small, and its depth increase did not reach significance, likely because of low power. Reportedly, close to half of the unique spike-specific TCRs recognized epitopes lying outside the regions that are mutated in the B.1.351 and B.1.1.7 variants. The vaccine-associated CD4 TCRs covered the entire spike protein, and the dominant responses fell in regions 160-218 and 743-854. Only a handful of AZD1222 recipients were SARS-CoV-2 seropositive at baseline, limiting conclusions about previously exposed vaccinees.

Rearrangement joined TRBV28 to TRBJ1-3; the D gene cannot be resolved reliably. The receptor comes from an adult who received the MenACWY meningococcal vaccine as a control. This specimen was peripheral blood, taken 28 days after the second dose of the MenACWY control vaccine. The CDR3 sequence is CASSLRGNTIYF. The bases are TGTGCCAGCAGTTTGAGGGGAAACACCATATATTTT.